A single sample is the source of the 27 T cell receptor beta chains below, sequenced in a study of T-cell memory formation after mild COVID-19. TCRdb analysed the 5' RACE reads with MiXCR anew, one entry per CDR3 protein. The sample contains 65,000 to 95,000 distinct CDR3 sequences, around 13% of which appear only once. The material sequenced was PBMCs or a T cell subset sorted from them (not recorded which). The origin of the receptors is a man between 18 and 35 years old who had mild COVID-19 (a few samples of this study predate the infection). Cell type and time point are not known.

This clonotype has more than one count but fewer than ten. The chain couples TRBV20-1 to TRBJ1-5, with TRBD1 as a possible D gene (6 bases). Germline CDR1 DFQATT, CDR2 SNEGSKA (reference sequence). V dropped 3 bases and J dropped 2 bases, with 14 bases sitting between them. The CDR3 covers 15 residues. The CDR3 DNA reads as TGCAGTGCTAGGTTGGGGGCGTACGGCAATCAGCCCCAGCATTTT. Encoded protein: CSARLGAYGNQPQHF.

DNA for the CDR3: TGTGCCAGCAGTAACGTTATGGGTGACAGATACGCTTCACAGTATTTT. Translating gives CASSNVMGDRYASQYF. The V and J genes are TRBV2 and TRBJ2-3; D might be TRBD1 (5 bases). V shed 5 bases and J shed 12 bases, with 27 bases lying between them. The CDR3 consists of 16 residues. Germline CDR1 SNHLY, CDR2 FYNNEI.

A few counts support this clonotype. The J gene is TRBJ2-1, the V gene TRBV9; 9 bases align to TRBD1. The length of the CDR3 is 14 residues. J was trimmed by 0 bases and V by 7 bases; bases with no gene match: 2. Per germline, CDR1 SGDLS and CDR2 YYNGEE. CDR3 residues: CASGTGSSYNEQFF. The CDR3 region has the DNA TGTGCCAGCGGGACAGGGAGCTCCTACAATGAGCAGTTCTTC.

The sample holds a few counts of this clonotype. This rearrangement joins TRBV6-4 to TRBJ2-7; no firm D call. The CDR3 runs to 10 residues. Germline values: CDR1 MRHNA, CDR2 SNTAGT. V was cut by 6 bases and J by 4 bases, with 4 bases left in between. The CDR3 spells CASRFYEQYV. For the CDR3, the DNA is TGTGCCAGCAGGTTTTACGAGCAGTACGTC.

This clonotype has just a few counts. The gene calls are TRBV4-2 and TRBJ2-3; 10 bases are a match to TRBD2. This CDR3 has 14 residues. Per the germline V gene, CDR1 is LGHNA and CDR2 is YNFKEQ. Trimming at V came to 8 bases and at J to 5 bases, leaving 7 bases not matched to a gene. The DNA for the CDR3 is TGTGCCAGCCGAGCGGGGGGGCCGGTAGATACGCAGTATTTT. It codes for CASRAGGPVDTQYF.

The chain has TRBV3-1 and TRBJ2-2; no firm D call. There are 16 residues in the CDR3. V lost 0 bases to trimming and J lost 3 bases, with 11 bases between them. CDR1 is LGHDT and CDR2 is YNNKEL in the germline V gene (reference sequence). DNA for the CDR3: TGTGCCAGCAGCCAAGAAGATCCGGCTTACACCGGGGAGCTGTTTTTT. Translated, it gives CASSQEDPAYTGELFF.

This sequence joins TRBV7-9 and TRBJ2-4, with D possibly matching TRBD1 (5 bases). The CDR3 covers 14 residues. V shed 5 bases and J shed 7 bases, with 15 bases lying between them. Germline CDR1 SEHNR, CDR2 FQNEAQ (reference sequence). DNA of the CDR3: TGTGCCAGCAGCCTTACGAACTCAGGGAACATTCAGTACTTC. It codes for CASSLTNSGNIQYF.

This clonotype has just a few counts. The chain combines TRBV5-4 with TRBJ2-3; perhaps TRBD1 as D (5 bases). There are 16 residues in the CDR3. The V end was cut by 4 bases, the J end by 4 bases, with 19 bases between. In germline, CDR1 is SGHNT, CDR2 YYREEE (reference sequence). Here the CDR3 DNA reads TGTGCCAGCAGCCCCAAAGGGCCAGGGTGGGCAGATACGCAGTATTTT. This gives the protein CASSPKGPGWADTQYF.

This sequence joins TRBV5-1 and TRBJ2-7, with D hard to call. Germline CDR1 and CDR2: SGHRS and YFSETQ. V was pared by 0 bases and J by 4 bases, with 14 bases between. The length of the CDR3 is 15 residues. CDR3 coding DNA: TGCGCCAGCAGCTTGGAAACCCTTGGACGGTACGAGCAGTACTTC. Translating it yields CASSLETLGRYEQYF. Variable domain in full (rest from reference TRBV5-1 and TRBJ2-7): KAGVTQTPRYLIKTRGQQVTLSCSPISGHRSVSWYQQTPGQGLQFLFEYFSETQRNKGNFPGRFSGRQFSNSRSEMNVSTLELGDSALYLCASSLETLGRYEQYFGPGTRLTVT.

V and J are TRBV23-1 and TRBJ1-4, with a tentative D call TRBD1 (5 bases). TRBV23-1 belongs to the ORF category, with a function that is uncertain. V lost 8 bases to trimming and J lost 11 bases, with 15 bases between them. The CDR3 has 12 residues. CDR3 bases: TGCGCCAGCGGTTCAGGGAAAGGGAAACTGTTTTTT. Its protein is CASGSGKGKLFF.

The sample holds a few counts of this clonotype. The V and J genes are TRBV7-9 and TRBJ2-1, with 10 bases lining up with TRBD2. J gave up 5 bases and V 4 bases, and 8 bases lay outside the gene matches. Germline-derived CDR1 and CDR2 are SEHNR and FQNEAQ (reference sequence). This CDR3 spans 16 amino acids. CDR3 protein: CASSSSLAGDHNEQFF. The CDR3, as DNA: TGTGCCAGCAGCTCGTCTCTAGCGGGGGACCACAATGAGCAGTTCTTC. Full variable domain (outside the CDR3, taken from reference TRBV7-9 and TRBJ2-1): DTGVSQNPRHKITKRGQNVTFRCDPISEHNRLYWYRQTLGQGPEFLTYFQNEAQLEKSRLLSDRFSAERPKGSFSTLEIQRTEQGDSAMYLCASSSSLAGDHNEQFFGPGTRLTVL.

This clonotype was observed a few times. The chain links TRBV5-1 to TRBJ2-2, with 8 positions matching TRBD2. The CDR3 runs to 15 residues. V shed 0 bases and J 4 bases; nucleotides not matched to a gene: 2. Germline V gene sequence: CDR1 SGHRS, CDR2 YFSETQ. CDR3 protein: CASSLAGGGTGELFF. The CDR3 DNA sequence: TGCGCCAGCAGCTTGGCCGGGGGGGGCACCGGGGAGCTGTTTTTT.

In its sample, this clonotype was seen a few times. The CDR3 DNA follows: TGTGCCAGCAGCGGTAGCGGTTTGAATACGCAGTATTTT. Translation: CASSGSGLNTQYF. The chain is built from TRBV9 and TRBJ2-3, with D possibly matching TRBD2 (6 bases). This CDR3 spans 13 amino acids. V was clipped by 3 bases and J by 7 bases, with 12 bases between them. Germline-derived CDR1 and CDR2 are SGDLS and YYNGEE.

This clonotype was detected a few times. The chain combines TRBV5-1 with TRBJ2-5, with D uncertain. This CDR3 is built from 15 residues. The germline gives CDR1 SGHRS, CDR2 YFSETQ. V was cut by 0 bases and J by 1 base, with 10 bases left in between. The DNA for the CDR3 is TGCGCCAGCAGCTTGGGATTAAGGAGCCAAGAGACCCAGTACTTC. This sequence encodes CASSLGLRSQETQYF. Looking up the rest from reference TRBV5-1 and TRBJ2-5 gives the full variable domain: KAGVTQTPRYLIKTRGQQVTLSCSPISGHRSVSWYQQTPGQGLQFLFEYFSETQRNKGNFPGRFSGRQFSNSRSEMNVSTLELGDSALYLCASSLGLRSQETQYFGPGTRLLVL.

The rearrangement joins TRBV7-8 to TRBJ2-2, with 8 bases lining up with TRBD1. The CDR3 covers 16 residues. Germline CDR1 is SGHVS and CDR2 is FQNEAQ. Trimming cost V 5 bases and J 0 bases; bases outside gene matches: 5. CDR3 loop: CASSTQQGANTGELFF. The CDR3 DNA follows: TGTGCCAGCAGCACTCAACAGGGGGCGAACACCGGGGAGCTGTTTTTT.

CDR3 DNA: TGTGCCAGCAGCCATTTTGAAACTACCTACGAGCAGTACGTC. Encoded protein: CASSHFETTYEQYV. The genes are TRBV6-2 or TRBV6-3 and TRBJ2-7; no clear D gene. The V and J ends lost 6 bases and 2 bases respectively, with 14 bases between them. The CDR3 is 14 amino acids. The germline gives CDR1 MNHEY, CDR2 SVGEGT.

This clonotype occurred a few times. The chain uses TRBV11-1 and TRBJ2-2; 14 bases align to TRBD2. The CDR3 contains 18 residues. Losses at the gene ends were 5 bases for V and 2 bases for J; bases not matched to a gene: 7. Germline CDR1 is SGHAT and CDR2 is FQDESV (reference sequence). DNA of the CDR3: TGTGCCAGCAGCAGTTGGACTAGCGGGGGGATAAACACCGGGGAGCTGTTTTTT. Its translation: CASSSWTSGGINTGELFF. The variable domain in full, with the rest retrieved from reference TRBV11-1 and TRBJ2-2, is EAEVAQSPRYKITEKSQAVAFWCDPISGHATLYWYRQILGQGPELLVQFQDESVVDDSQLPKDRFSAERLKGVDSTLKIQPAELGDSAMYLCASSSWTSGGINTGELFFGEGSRLTVL.

This clonotype was seen more than once but under ten times. The CDR3 is CASSVVAHGSSYNEQFF. The CDR3, as DNA: TGTGCCAGCAGCGTAGTAGCCCATGGAAGCTCCTACAATGAGCAGTTCTTC. The V gene is TRBV9, the J gene TRBJ2-1; no definite D call. The CDR3 sequence is 17 residues long. Looked up from germline, CDR1 is SGDLS and CDR2 is YYNGEE. V gave up 0 bases and J gave up 0 bases, with 13 bases separating them.

The chain links TRBV5-4 to TRBJ2-3; TRBD2 agrees at 8 bases. V shed 5 bases, J shed 4 bases, and the junction held 3 bases outside the gene matches. The germline V gene has CDR1 SGHNT and CDR2 YYREEE (reference sequence). The CDR3 covers 13 residues. As DNA, the CDR3 is TGTGCCAGCAGAGCGGGGGTGGCAGATACGCAGTATTTT. Translating it yields CASRAGVADTQYF.

The V call is TRBV7-6, the J call TRBJ2-1, with 9 bases fitting TRBD1. The germline gives CDR1 SGHVS, CDR2 FNYEAQ. The CDR3 spans 13 residues. V lost 0 bases and J lost 9; bases outside the gene matches: 0. CDR3 protein: CASSLAGQGEQFF. The CDR3 DNA sequence: TGTGCCAGCAGCTTAGCGGGACAGGGTGAGCAGTTCTTC.

This clonotype was recorded a few times. This chain uses TRBV6-5 with TRBJ1-2; D remains unclear. The germline V and J ends were trimmed by 0 bases and 4 bases, with 21 bases remaining between them. Germline CDR1 and CDR2: MNHEY and SVGAGI. This CDR3 has 18 amino acids. CDR3 in DNA: TGTGCCAGCAGTTACTCGTTCGATACTGGCCTTTCGATCTATGGCTACACCTTC. Translation: CASSYSFDTGLSIYGYTF.

The chain uses TRBV9 and TRBJ1-3; the D is unclear. Germline values: CDR1 SGDLS, CDR2 YYNGEE. The CDR3 has 15 amino acids. The ends were cut back, 0 bases at V and 2 bases at J, with 9 bases in the middle. This CDR3 is CASSVGGSPGNTIYF. DNA of the CDR3: TGTGCCAGCAGCGTAGGGGGTTCTCCTGGAAACACCATATATTTT. Full variable domain (remainder filled in from reference TRBV9 and TRBJ1-3): DSGVTQTPKHLITATGQRVTLRCSPRSGDLSVYWYQQSLDQGLQFLIQYYNGEERAKGNILERFSAQQFPDLHSELNLSSLELGDSALYFCASSVGGSPGNTIYFGEGSWLTVV.

The V gene is TRBV7-3, the J gene TRBJ2-1, with D possibly being TRBD1 or TRBD2 (5 bases each). Looked up from germline, CDR1 is SGHTA and CDR2 is FQGTGA. This CDR3 spans 16 amino acids. Trimming shortened V by 2 bases and J by 0 bases, and 11 bases separated the two germline ends. CDR3 protein: CASSLDLGTSYNEQFF. The CDR3 coding sequence is TGTGCCAGCAGCTTAGATCTAGGGACCTCCTACAATGAGCAGTTCTTC. The entire variable domain, with the rest obtained from reference TRBV7-3 and TRBJ2-1, is as follows: GAGVSQTPSNKVTEKGKYVELRCDPISGHTALYWYRQSLGQGPEFLIYFQGTGAADDSGLPNDRFFAVRPEGSVSTLKIQRTERGDSAVYLCASSLDLGTSYNEQFFGPGTRLTVL.

The chain is built from TRBV7-9 and TRBJ1-1; D is unclear. With 6 bases removed from V and 1 base from J, the gap between germline ends came to 9 bases. The germline CDR1 and CDR2 sequences are SEHNR and FQNEAQ (reference sequence). CDR3 length equals 13 residues. CDR3 sequence (DNA): TGTGCCAGCAGAGTCCCGGGGAACACTGAAGCTTTCTTT. Its protein product is CASRVPGNTEAFF.

This clonotype was detected a few times. J is TRBJ2-7 and V is TRBV30, with D possibly TRBD1 on 5 matching bases. This CDR3 comprises 15 residues. Germline values: CDR1 GTSNPN, CDR2 SVGIG (reference sequence). Trimming removed 8 bases at V and 0 bases at J, with 20 bases between. Written as DNA, the CDR3 is TGTGCCGGATTGTTCTGGGGCGCGACCTCCTACGAGCAGTACTTC. It codes for CAGLFWGATSYEQYF.

The genes are TRBV4-1 and TRBJ2-5, with D tentatively TRBD1 or TRBD2 (6 bases each). The ends were cut back, 4 bases at V and 0 bases at J, with 12 bases in the middle. CDR3 length equals 15 residues. Per the germline V gene, CDR1 is MGHRA and CDR2 is YSYEKL. CDR3 sequence: CASSPRRGDQETQYF. In DNA, the CDR3 is TGCGCCAGCAGCCCCCGAAGGGGGGACCAAGAGACCCAGTACTTC.

CDR3 nucleotides: TGTGCCAGCGGGACAGGGGGGAATGAGCAGTTCTTC. Its protein is CASGTGGNEQFF. This rearrangement joins TRBV12-3 or TRBV12-4 to TRBJ2-1, with TRBD1 identical over 11 bases. V lost 8 bases to trimming and J lost 7 bases; unmatched junction nucleotides: 1. The CDR3 is 12 residues long.